This T cell receptor beta chain is from a study of blood T cell repertoires in COVID-19. Study as a whole: Both acute and convalescent COVID-19 samples were obtained from the United States, Italy and Spain. T cells, B-cell-depleted T cells, or PBMCs provided the cDNA or gDNA that served as material.

Original data processing: Amplification of reference gene primers was used by the study to estimate nucleated cell counts. The assay was immunoSEQ multiplex PCR, and TCRdb's table has in-frame clones only and misses some. The D gene and trimming were derived from the DNA, and the V and J assignments and clone size from that table. The table shows 50,000 to 70,000 clones, with 70% to 85% occurring only once. Trimming cost V 11 bases and J 1 base; bases outside gene matches: 2. The CDR3 has 12 residues. Per the germline V gene, CDR1 is KGHDR and CDR2 is SFDVKD. This clone was found a few times. Source material: peripheral blood. The TCR was taken from a man in his 60s with acute or convalescent COVID-19. The chain couples TRBV24-1 to TRBJ1-2; 8 nucleotides line up with TRBD1. The CDR3 reads CAKDRVNYGYTF. The CDR3 coding sequence is TGTGCCAAGGACAGGGTTAACTATGGCTACACCTTC.